A single sample gave rise to the 7 T cell receptor beta chains below, sequenced in a study of cytomegalovirus exposure and HLA in healthy donors. The PCR used 60 Vbeta and 13 Jbeta primers. Clones were sequenced by immunoSEQ multiplex PCR, and TCRdb holds only the in-frame ones, with some missing. The sample holds roughly 170,000 clones, 60% to 80% seen once. Sequencing input: PBMCs. Every receptor here comes from a woman aged 50 to 60 in good health and CMV-seropositive.

The chain combines TRBV2 with TRBJ2-3, with a possible D match to TRBD1 (5 bases). Germline V lookup: CDR1 SNHLY, CDR2 FYNNEI. This CDR3 has 12 amino acids. Trimming took 8 bases from V and 5 from J, leaving 11 bases between them. The CDR3 loop reads CASGIRGDTQYF. The CDR3 DNA follows: TGTGCCAGCGGAATTAGGGGAGATACGCAGTATTTT.

This chain joins TRBV5-6 and TRBJ1-1; D is possibly TRBD1 (5 bases). This CDR3 is built from 12 residues. Germline V gives CDR1 SGHDT, CDR2 YYEEEE. V was trimmed by 3 bases and J by 10 bases, leaving 13 bases between them. The CDR3 loop is CASSSVVGPAFF. CDR3 bases: TGTGCCAGCAGCTCCGTAGTGGGGCCAGCTTTCTTT.

This chain joins TRBV6-6 and TRBJ1-3; 9 bases line up with TRBD1. V was pared by 6 bases and J by 4 bases, with 4 bases of the junction left unmatched. Germline lookup yields CDR1 MNHNY and CDR2 SVGAGI (reference sequence). The CDR3 is 14 amino acids. CDR3 in amino acids: CASRTGTGGNTIYF. CDR3 nucleotide sequence: TGTGCCAGCAGGACAGGGACAGGGGGAAACACCATATATTTT.

The chain links TRBV7-3 to TRBJ1-1, with a possible D match to TRBD1 (6 bases). Trimming took off 5 bases at V and 7 bases at J, with 23 bases between the two ends. Germline V CDR1 and CDR2: SGHTA, FQGTGA. The CDR3 consists of 16 residues. The CDR3 sequence is CASSAQPGTRNREAFF. The CDR3 bases are TGTGCCAGCAGCGCCCAGCCCGGGACAAGGAACCGTGAAGCTTTCTTT. The whole variable domain, remainder taken from reference TRBV7-3 and TRBJ1-1, is GAGVSQTPSNKVTEKGKYVELRCDPISGHTALYWYRQSLGQGPEFLIYFQGTGAADDSGLPNDRFFAVRPEGSVSTLKIQRTERGDSAVYLCASSAQPGTRNREAFFGQGTRLTVV.

The V gene is TRBV6-5, the J gene TRBJ1-4; no clear D. The CDR3 is 15 residues long. Germline CDR1 MNHEY, CDR2 SVGAGI. Trimming removed 0 bases at V and 4 bases at J, with 9 bases between. The DNA for the CDR3 is TGTGCCAGCAGTTACTCGTGGCAGAATAATGAAAAACTGTTTTTT. Translation: CASSYSWQNNEKLFF.

This chain links TRBV9 with TRBJ1-1; 7 nucleotides agree with TRBD1. V lost 3 bases, J lost 5 bases, and 1 base stayed unmatched. Germline V gene data show CDR1 as SGDLS and CDR2 as YYNGEE. The CDR3 is 12 amino acids. CDR3 sequence reads: CASSEQGTEAFF. CDR3 bases: TGTGCCAGCAGCGAACAGGGGACTGAAGCTTTCTTT.

The chain uses TRBV19 and TRBJ1-4; 11 positions agree with TRBD1. The CDR3 runs to 16 residues. Germline CDR1 is LNHDA and CDR2 is SQIVND (reference sequence). With 5 bases clipped from V and 7 bases from J, the junction kept 9 bases outside the gene matches. CDR3 amino acids: CASSRDFGQGAEKLFF. The CDR3 DNA is TGTGCCAGTAGTCGGGATTTCGGACAGGGGGCTGAAAAACTGTTTTTT. The full variable domain, rest sourced from reference TRBV19 and TRBJ1-4, is DGGITQSPKYLFRKEGQNVTLSCEQNLNHDAMYWYRQDPGQGLRLIYYSQIVNDFQKGDIAEGYSVSREKKESFPLTVTSAQKNPTAFYLCASSRDFGQGAEKLFFGSGTQLSVL.